This entry concerns a single T cell receptor (beta chain). Antigen specificity is unknown. The CDR3 consists of 13 residues. V shed 1 base and J shed 5 bases, with 8 bases lying between them. Germline CDR1 and CDR2: SEHNR and FQNEAQ (reference sequence). The assay was immunoSEQ multiplex PCR, and TCRdb's table has in-frame clones only and misses some. Here the sample spans around 80,000 clones, approximately 83% being singletons. This record comes from a study of OX40 agonist ivuxolimab in advanced cancers. Turning to the study itself: Ivuxolimab is a fully human IgG2 antibody that activates OX40 (CD134). Study outcomes and limitations: Among the nonresponders, some also had low normalized T-cell clonal expansion.

The sequenced sample was CD4+ or CD8+ T cells sorted from blood, obtained in a trial of the OX40 agonist ivuxolimab. The V gene is TRBV7-9, the J gene TRBJ2-5; D possibly uses TRBD1 or TRBD2 (5 bases each). This clonotype originated in an adult with an advanced solid tumor such as melanoma, head and neck, liver or kidney cancer. The CDR3 nucleotides are TGTGCCAGCAGCTTAGTAGAGGGGGAGACCCAGTACTTC. Translation gives CASSLVEGETQYF.